Below, 14 T cell receptor beta chains from the same sample are listed, as sequenced in a study of cytomegalovirus exposure and HLA in healthy donors. Vbeta (60) and Jbeta (13) primers were used in the PCR. Clones were sequenced by immunoSEQ multiplex PCR, and TCRdb holds only the in-frame ones, with some missing. The sample gives about 130,000 clones, roughly 75% of which show up once; about a tenth is in the top ten. The specimen was PBMCs. Receptors were obtained from a man aged 25 to 40 in good health and CMV-seropositive.

The chain couples TRBV2 to TRBJ2-7; weak D call: TRBD2 (6 bases). The V and J ends lost 6 bases and 2 bases respectively, with 11 bases between them. This CDR3 has 13 amino acids. Per the germline V gene, CDR1 is SNHLY and CDR2 is FYNNEI. In DNA, the CDR3 is TGTGCCAGCAGGTTGACTAGAGCCTACGAGCAGTACTTC. It translates to CASRLTRAYEQYF. The full variable domain, in which reference TRBV2 and TRBJ2-7 provide the parts outside the CDR3, is EPEVTQTPSHQVTQMGQEVILRCVPISNHLYFYWYRQILGQKVEFLVSFYNNEISEKSEIFDDQFSVERPDGSNFTLKIRSTKLEDSAMYFCASRLTRAYEQYFGPGTRLTVT.

The rearrangement uses TRBV6-5 and TRBJ1-5, with D perhaps matching TRBD1 (6 bases). Looked up from germline, CDR1 is MNHEY and CDR2 is SVGAGI. Trimming took 5 bases from V and 4 from J, leaving 15 bases between them. This CDR3 is built from 15 residues. DNA of the CDR3: TGTGCCAGCAGTAGCCAACTGACAGGAAATCAGCCCCAGCATTTT. Its protein is CASSSQLTGNQPQHF.

The chain recombines TRBV10-3 with TRBJ2-5; 9 bases are a match to TRBD1. V dropped 2 bases and J dropped 4; count of bases not matched to a gene: 8. This CDR3 spans 16 amino acids. CDR1 is ENHRY and CDR2 is SYGVKD in the germline V gene. The CDR3 sequence is CAISETGTGSSETQYF. The CDR3 bases are TGTGCCATCAGTGAGACTGGGACAGGGAGTTCAGAGACCCAGTACTTC.

A remark on this clone: The sample carries other DNA sequences with the same CDR3. V usage is TRBV5-1 and J usage is TRBJ2-1; 13 bases are a match to TRBD2. The V gene end was trimmed by 7 bases and the J gene end by 6 bases; junction bases not matched to a gene: 4. The CDR3 consists of 14 residues. Germline CDR1 and CDR2: SGHRS and YFSETQ. The CDR3 sequence: CASRGTSGINEQFF. CDR3 nucleotide sequence: TGCGCCAGCCGAGGGACTAGCGGGATCAATGAGCAGTTCTTC.

The chain combines TRBV6-6 with TRBJ1-5, with 8 positions matching TRBD1. Germline V gene data show CDR1 as MNHNY and CDR2 as SVGAGI (reference sequence). The CDR3 contains 12 residues. Trimming cost V 8 bases and J 6 bases; bases outside gene matches: 3. The CDR3 sequence: CASGQGRQPQHF. CDR3 sequence (DNA): TGTGCCAGCGGACAGGGCCGTCAGCCCCAGCATTTT.

The gene calls are TRBV10-2 and TRBJ1-5, with D tentatively TRBD1 (6 bases). CDR1 is WSHSY, CDR2 SAAADI, per germline. V lost 8 bases to trimming and J lost 7 bases, with 15 bases between them. The length of the CDR3 is 13 residues. The CDR3 DNA reads TGCGCCAGCCAGGGGACGGGGGGACAGCCCCAGCATTTT. This codes for CASQGTGGQPQHF.

This chain uses TRBV2 with TRBJ1-5; 8 bases agree with TRBD1. Looked up from germline, CDR1 is SNHLY and CDR2 is FYNNEI. The V segment lost 8 bases and the J segment 4 bases; nucleotides outside the gene matches: 7. CDR3 size: 14 residues. The CDR3 DNA follows: TGTGCCAGCCAAAGGACAGGGATGAATCAGCCCCAGCATTTT. This sequence encodes CASQRTGMNQPQHF.

This clone has just one count. The J gene is TRBJ2-1, the V gene TRBV6-5, with D hard to call. Trimming shortened V by 4 bases and J by 7 bases, and 11 bases separated the two germline ends. The CDR3 sequence is 13 residues long. The germline gives CDR1 MNHEY, CDR2 SVGAGI. The CDR3 sequence: CASSSELRNEQFF. Here the CDR3 DNA reads TGTGCCAGCAGTTCCGAACTTCGGAATGAGCAGTTCTTC.

The chain links TRBV9 to TRBJ2-2; TRBD2 matches 7 bases. There are 14 residues in the CDR3. CDR1 and CDR2 (germline): SGDLS, YYNGEE. Trimming cost V 2 bases and J 7 bases; bases outside gene matches: 5. The DNA for the CDR3 is TGTGCCAGCAGCGTGCGAGCGGGGCTCGGGGAGCTGTTTTTT. It codes for CASSVRAGLGELFF.

CDR3 loop: CAWRGGRGYGYTF. CDR3 sequence (DNA): TGTGCCTGGAGGGGGGGGCGAGGCTATGGCTACACCTTC. This chain connects TRBV30 to TRBJ1-2, with D possibly being TRBD1 (6 bases). CDR3 length: 13 amino acids. V was trimmed by 3 bases and J by 4 bases, leaving 12 bases between them. CDR1 is GTSNPN and CDR2 is SVGIG in the germline V gene (reference sequence). The whole variable domain, filled in from reference TRBV30 and TRBJ1-2, reads SQTIHQWPATLVQPVGSPLSLECTVEGTSNPNLYWYRQAAGRGLQLLFYSVGIGQISSEVPQNLSASRPQDRQFILSSKKLLLSDSGFYLCAWRGGRGYGYTFGSGTRLTVV.

This clone was recorded a few times. This chain joins TRBV2 and TRBJ2-5, with a tentative D call TRBD1 (6 bases). The CDR3 covers 14 residues. Germline CDR1 is SNHLY and CDR2 is FYNNEI. Deletions cut 5 bases from V and 5 bases from J, with 15 bases between. CDR3 in amino acids: CASSTQGPQETQYF. The CDR3, as DNA: TGTGCCAGCAGTACGCAGGGGCCCCAGGAGACCCAGTACTTC.

This chain uses TRBV7-2 with TRBJ2-5, with a tentative D call TRBD1 (6 bases). V lost 6 bases to trimming and J lost 4 bases, with 9 bases between them. From germline, CDR1 is SGHTA and CDR2 FQGNSA. This CDR3 has 12 residues. The CDR3 region has the DNA TGTGCCAGCAGTACAGGGTCAGAGACCCAGTACTTC. Protein: CASSTGSETQYF.

This rearrangement joins TRBV19 to TRBJ1-5, with 11 bases fitting TRBD1. This CDR3 region has 15 residues. The V segment lost 6 bases and the J segment 6 bases; nucleotides outside the gene matches: 7. Germline V lookup: CDR1 LNHDA, CDR2 SQIVND (reference sequence). Here the CDR3 DNA reads TGTGCCAGTAGCAGGGGACAGGGGGTGGCTCAGCCCCAGCATTTT. Translating gives CASSRGQGVAQPQHF.

A single count supports this clone. The V gene is TRBV27, the J gene TRBJ2-6; the D is unclear. The CDR3 runs 15 residues. Germline assignment: CDR1 MNHEY and CDR2 SMNVEV (reference sequence). Trimming shortened V by 2 bases and J by 0 bases, and 5 bases separated the two germline ends. CDR3 amino acids: CASSLESSGANVLTF. CDR3 bases: TGTGCCAGCAGTTTAGAGAGCTCTGGGGCCAACGTCCTGACTTTC.